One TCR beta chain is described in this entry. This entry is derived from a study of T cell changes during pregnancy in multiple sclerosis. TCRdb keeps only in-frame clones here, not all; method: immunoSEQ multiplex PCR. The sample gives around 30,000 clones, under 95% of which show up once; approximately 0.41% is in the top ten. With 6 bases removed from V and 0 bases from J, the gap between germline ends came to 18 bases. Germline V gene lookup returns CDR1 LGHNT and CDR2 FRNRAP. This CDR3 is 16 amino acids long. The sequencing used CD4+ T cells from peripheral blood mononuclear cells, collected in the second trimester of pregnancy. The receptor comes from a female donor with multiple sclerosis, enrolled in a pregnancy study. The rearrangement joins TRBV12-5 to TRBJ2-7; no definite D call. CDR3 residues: CASGTPTLRSSYEQYF. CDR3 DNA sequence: TGTGCTAGTGGAACGCCCACTCTTAGGAGCTCCTACGAGCAGTACTTC.